This T cell receptor (beta chain) was profiled in a study of CD8+ T cells in alopecia areata. Looked up from germline, CDR1 is LNHNV and CDR2 is YYDKDF (reference sequence). This CDR3 contains 14 residues. V was pared by 4 bases and J by 4 bases, with 11 bases between. Study-wide points: Administration of tofacitinib significantly diminished scalp clonality and expanded CD8+ clones within the top 100.

Isolated RNA was reverse transcribed into cDNA used as the sequencing template. TCRdb keeps only in-frame clones here, not all; method: immunoSEQ multiplex PCR. The sample yields roughly 250,000 clones, 60% seen once. Comment on this clone: Its specificity is not known.

Regarding treatment: oral pan-JAK inhibitor, 5-10 mg twice daily. This sample comprised CD4+ T cells sorted from blood, obtained at week 52, from a patient treated with tofacitinib. The TCR originated in a human donor with alopecia areata. The chain carries TRBV15 and TRBJ1-5; a possible D gene is TRBD1 (5 bases). The CDR3 loop reads CATSIRAGNQPQHF. CDR3 DNA sequence: TGTGCCACCAGCATCCGGGCAGGGAATCAGCCCCAGCATTTT.